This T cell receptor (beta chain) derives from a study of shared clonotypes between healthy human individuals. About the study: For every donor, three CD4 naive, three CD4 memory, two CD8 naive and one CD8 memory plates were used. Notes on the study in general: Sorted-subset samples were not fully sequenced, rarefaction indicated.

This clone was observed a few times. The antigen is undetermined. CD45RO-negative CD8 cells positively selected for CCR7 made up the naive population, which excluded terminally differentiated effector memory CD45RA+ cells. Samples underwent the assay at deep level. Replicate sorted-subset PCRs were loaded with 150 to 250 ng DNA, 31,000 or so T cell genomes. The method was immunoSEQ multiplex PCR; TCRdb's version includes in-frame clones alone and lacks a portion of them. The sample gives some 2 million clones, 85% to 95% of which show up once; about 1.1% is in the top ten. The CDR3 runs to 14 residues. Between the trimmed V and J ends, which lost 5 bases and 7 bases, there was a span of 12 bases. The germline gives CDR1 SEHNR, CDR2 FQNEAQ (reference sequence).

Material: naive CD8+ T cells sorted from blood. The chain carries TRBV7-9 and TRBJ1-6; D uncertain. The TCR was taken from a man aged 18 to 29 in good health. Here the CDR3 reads CASSPHLENSPLHF. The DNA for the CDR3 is TGTGCCAGCAGCCCCCACCTTGAAAATTCACCCCTCCACTTT.